The TCR beta chain under discussion was sequenced for a study of CD8 T cells in ankylosing spondylitis. Whole-study results and caveats: About 8 highly homologous variants made up a TCR beta motif that seemed to typify ankylosing spondylitis blood.

Libraries of TCR beta came from quantitative 5'-RACE with molecular barcodes. TCRdb recomputed calls from the 5' RACE reads with MiXCR, one row per CDR3 protein. The profile shows tens of thousands of distinct CDR3 sequences, about 8.3% of them singletons. This clonotype has only a few counts. The target antigen is unknown. The sample comprised blood, either unsorted or a sorted T cell fraction (not recorded which). This clonotype was sampled from a male donor with ankylosing spondylitis.

The CDR3, as DNA: TGTGCCAGCAGCGATCCGGGGTCGCGGGGCTACACCTTC. This gives the protein CASSDPGSRGYTF. The J gene is TRBJ1-2, the V gene TRBV9; D remains ambiguous. This CDR3 spans 13 amino acids. CDR1 is SGDLS, CDR2 YYNGEE, per germline. V was cut by 3 bases and J by 8 bases, with 14 bases left in between.